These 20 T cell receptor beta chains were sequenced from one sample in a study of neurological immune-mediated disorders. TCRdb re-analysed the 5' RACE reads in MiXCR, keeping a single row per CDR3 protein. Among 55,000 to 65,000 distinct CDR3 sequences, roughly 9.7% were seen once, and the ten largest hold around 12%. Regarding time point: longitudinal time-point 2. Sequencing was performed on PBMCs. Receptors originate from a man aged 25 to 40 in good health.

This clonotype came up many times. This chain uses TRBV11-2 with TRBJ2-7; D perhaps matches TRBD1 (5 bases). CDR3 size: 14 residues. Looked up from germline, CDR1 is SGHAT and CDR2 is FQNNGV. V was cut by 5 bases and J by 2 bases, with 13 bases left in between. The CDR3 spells CASSPRTFTYEQYF. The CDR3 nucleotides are TGTGCCAGCAGCCCCCGGACATTTACCTACGAGCAGTACTTC.

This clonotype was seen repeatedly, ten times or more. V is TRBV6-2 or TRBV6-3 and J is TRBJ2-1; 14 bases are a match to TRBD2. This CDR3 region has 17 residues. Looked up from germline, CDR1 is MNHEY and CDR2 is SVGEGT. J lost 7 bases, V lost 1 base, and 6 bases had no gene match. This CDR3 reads CASSYFRLAGGVNEQFF. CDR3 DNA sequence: TGTGCCAGCAGTTACTTCCGACTAGCGGGAGGGGTGAATGAGCAGTTCTTC.

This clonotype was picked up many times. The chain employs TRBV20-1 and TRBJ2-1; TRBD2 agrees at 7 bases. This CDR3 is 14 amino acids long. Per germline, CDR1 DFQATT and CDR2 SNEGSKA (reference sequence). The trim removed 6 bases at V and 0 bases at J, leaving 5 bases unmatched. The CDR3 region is CSARDYISYNEQFF. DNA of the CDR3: TGCAGTGCCCGGGACTACATCTCCTACAATGAGCAGTTCTTC.

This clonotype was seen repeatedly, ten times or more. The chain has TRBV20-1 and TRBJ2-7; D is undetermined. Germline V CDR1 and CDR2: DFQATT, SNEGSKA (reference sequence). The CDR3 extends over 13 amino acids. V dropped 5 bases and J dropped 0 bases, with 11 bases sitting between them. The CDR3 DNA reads TGCAGTGCTGTCGACTCAACCTCCTACGAGCAGTACTTC. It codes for CSAVDSTSYEQYF.

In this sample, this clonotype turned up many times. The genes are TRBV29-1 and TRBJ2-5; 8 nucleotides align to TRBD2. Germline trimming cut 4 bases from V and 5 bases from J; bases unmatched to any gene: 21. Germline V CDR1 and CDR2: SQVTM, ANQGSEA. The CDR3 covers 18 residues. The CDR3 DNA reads TGCAGCGTTGTAGGGACTAGTAGACCCCAGACCCTTATGGAGACCCAGTACTTC. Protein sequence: CSVVGTSRPQTLMETQYF.

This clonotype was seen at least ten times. CDR3 residues: CASSVSLGEQYF. CDR3 DNA: TGTGCCAGCAGTGTATCATTGGGTGAGCAGTACTTC. The V and J genes are TRBV28 and TRBJ2-7; unclear D gene. Germline lookup yields CDR1 MDHEN and CDR2 SYDVKM. Trimming stripped 5 bases from V and 7 bases from J, with 12 bases between. This CDR3 is 12 amino acids long.

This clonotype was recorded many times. The CDR3 sequence is CASSAFSGELFF. The CDR3 DNA sequence: TGCGCCAGCAGCGCTTTCAGCGGGGAGCTGTTTTTT. The J gene is TRBJ2-2, the V gene TRBV5-1; D gene uncertain. CDR3 length equals 12 residues. Germline V gene data show CDR1 as SGHRS and CDR2 as YFSETQ. Between the trimmed V and J ends, which lost 4 bases and 7 bases, there was a span of 8 bases.

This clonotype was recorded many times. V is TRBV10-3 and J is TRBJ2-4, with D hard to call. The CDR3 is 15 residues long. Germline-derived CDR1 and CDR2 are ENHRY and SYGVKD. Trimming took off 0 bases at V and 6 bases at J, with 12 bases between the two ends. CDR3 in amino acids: CAISESRLGRNIQYF. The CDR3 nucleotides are TGTGCCATCAGTGAGTCACGTTTAGGTAGAAACATTCAGTACTTC.

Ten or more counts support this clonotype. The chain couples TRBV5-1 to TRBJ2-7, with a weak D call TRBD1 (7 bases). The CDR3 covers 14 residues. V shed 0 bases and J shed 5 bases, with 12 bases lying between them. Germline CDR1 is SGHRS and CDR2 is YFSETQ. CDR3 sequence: CASSLVAGGHEQYF. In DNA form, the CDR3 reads TGCGCCAGCAGCTTGGTGGCAGGGGGGCACGAGCAGTACTTC.

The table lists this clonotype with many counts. The DNA of the CDR3 is TGTGCCAGCAGTTTATCCTCGGGAGAGAATTACGAGCAGTACTTC. Translated, it gives CASSLSSGENYEQYF. This rearrangement joins TRBV27 to TRBJ2-7; a weak D match, TRBD2 (6 bases). The V gene lost 0 bases and the J gene lost 4 bases, with 13 bases spanning the gap. CDR1 and CDR2 from the germline V gene are MNHEY and SMNVEV (reference sequence). The CDR3 consists of 15 residues.

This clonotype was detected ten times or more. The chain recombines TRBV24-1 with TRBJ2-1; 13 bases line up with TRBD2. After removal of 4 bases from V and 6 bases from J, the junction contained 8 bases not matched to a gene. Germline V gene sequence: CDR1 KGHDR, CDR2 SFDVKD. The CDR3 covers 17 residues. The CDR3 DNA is TGTGCCACCAGTGACCCGGGAGGACTAGCGGGAGCCAATGAGCAGTTCTTC. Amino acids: CATSDPGGLAGANEQFF.

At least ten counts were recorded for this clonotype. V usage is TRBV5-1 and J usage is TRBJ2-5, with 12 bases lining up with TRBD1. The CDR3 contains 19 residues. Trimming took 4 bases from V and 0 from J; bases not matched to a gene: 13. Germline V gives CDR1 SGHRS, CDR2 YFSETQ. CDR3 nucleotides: TGCGCCAGCAGCCGGACAGGGACAGGGGGCGCCCTGAACCAAGAGACCCAGTACTTC. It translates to CASSRTGTGGALNQETQYF.

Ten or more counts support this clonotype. CDR3 sequence reads: CSVEAGFGEKLFF. CDR3 DNA sequence: TGCAGCGTTGAAGCGGGGTTTGGAGAAAAACTGTTTTTT. The chain combines TRBV29-1 with TRBJ1-4; D gene ambiguous. The CDR3 totals 13 residues. Trimming pared 1 base from V and 8 bases from J, leaving 11 bases between. From germline, CDR1 is SQVTM and CDR2 ANQGSEA.

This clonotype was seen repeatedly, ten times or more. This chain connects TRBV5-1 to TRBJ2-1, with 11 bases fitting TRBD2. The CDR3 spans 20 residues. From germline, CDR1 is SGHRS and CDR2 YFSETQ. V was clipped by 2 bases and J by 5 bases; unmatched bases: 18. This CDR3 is CASSFKVRLAGGPLDNEQFF. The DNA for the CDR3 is TGCGCCAGCAGCTTTAAGGTCCGGTTAGCGGGAGGGCCGCTGGACAATGAGCAGTTCTTC. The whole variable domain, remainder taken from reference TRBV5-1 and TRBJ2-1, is KAGVTQTPRYLIKTRGQQVTLSCSPISGHRSVSWYQQTPGQGLQFLFEYFSETQRNKGNFPGRFSGRQFSNSRSEMNVSTLELGDSALYLCASSFKVRLAGGPLDNEQFFGPGTRLTVL.

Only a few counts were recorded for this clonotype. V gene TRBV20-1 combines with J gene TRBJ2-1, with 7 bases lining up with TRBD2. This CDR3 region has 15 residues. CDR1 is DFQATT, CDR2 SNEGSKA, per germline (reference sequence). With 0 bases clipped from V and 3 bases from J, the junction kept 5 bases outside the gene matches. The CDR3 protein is CSAREAGSVYNEQFF. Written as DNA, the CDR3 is TGCAGTGCTAGAGAAGCGGGATCGGTCTACAATGAGCAGTTCTTC.

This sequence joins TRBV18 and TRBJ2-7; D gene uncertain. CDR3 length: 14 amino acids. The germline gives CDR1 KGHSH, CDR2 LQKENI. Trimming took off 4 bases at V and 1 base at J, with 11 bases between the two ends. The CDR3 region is CASSQNQDSYEQYF. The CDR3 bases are TGTGCCAGCTCACAAAATCAGGATTCCTACGAGCAGTACTTC.

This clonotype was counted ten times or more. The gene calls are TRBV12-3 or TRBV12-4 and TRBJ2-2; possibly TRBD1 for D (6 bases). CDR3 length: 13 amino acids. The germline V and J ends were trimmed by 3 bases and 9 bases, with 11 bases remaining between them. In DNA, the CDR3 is TGTGCCAGCAGTTTCAACAGGGAGAGGGAGCTGTTTTTT. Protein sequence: CASSFNRERELFF.

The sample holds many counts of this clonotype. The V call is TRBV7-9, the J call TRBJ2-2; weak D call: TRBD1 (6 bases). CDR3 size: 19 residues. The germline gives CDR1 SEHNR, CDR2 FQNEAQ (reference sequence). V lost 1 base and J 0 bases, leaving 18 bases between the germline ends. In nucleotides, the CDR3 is TGTGCCAGCAGCTTAGATTTTTCGGGATGGACAGCGAACACCGGGGAGCTGTTTTTT. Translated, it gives CASSLDFSGWTANTGELFF.

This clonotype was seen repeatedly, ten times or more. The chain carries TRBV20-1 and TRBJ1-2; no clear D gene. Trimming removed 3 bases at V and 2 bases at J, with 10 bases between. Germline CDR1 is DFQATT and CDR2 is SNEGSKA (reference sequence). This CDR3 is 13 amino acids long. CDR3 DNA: TGCAGTGCTAGCCTGCTAAGGAACTATGGCTACACCTTC. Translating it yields CSASLLRNYGYTF.

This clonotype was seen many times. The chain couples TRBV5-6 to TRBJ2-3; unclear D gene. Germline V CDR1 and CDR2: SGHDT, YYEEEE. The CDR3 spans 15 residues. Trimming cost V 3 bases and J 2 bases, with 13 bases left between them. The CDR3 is CASSSPRTSTDTQYF. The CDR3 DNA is TGTGCCAGCAGCTCACCCAGGACCTCCACAGATACGCAGTATTTT.